This T cell receptor beta chain originates from a study of regulatory T cells in long-lasting Graves disease. Findings and limits, study-wide: Segments TRBV28, TRBJ1-2 and TRBJ2-5 showed preferential usage in persistent disease.

Stated time point: newly diagnosed GD, antithyroid drugs for less than 3 months. PBMC RNA served as the TCR library source. For TCR beta, libraries came from iRepertoire HTBI primers and Arm-PCR of CDR3 regions. TCRdb reprocessed the multiplex PCR reads via MiXCR and lists one record per CDR3 protein. The repertoire consists of under 450,000 distinct CDR3 sequences, with about 12% occurring once and the leading ten covering approximately 17%. The CDR3 runs to 15 residues. V dropped 0 bases and J dropped 8; count of bases not matched to a gene: 7. The germline CDR1 and CDR2 sequences are LGHNT and FRNRAP. This clonotype was found many times. Antigen unknown. The same specimen was also included in a second study, on T cells in Graves' hyperthyroidism and ophthalmopathy. That study adds: The primer set for the first-round RT-PCR of the TCR CDR3 was HTBI. Most expanded thyroid clonotypes above 0.001 also appeared in blood.

The chain recombines TRBV12-5 with TRBJ1-5, with 7 bases lining up with TRBD1. This receptor was obtained from a woman aged 18-30 years with Graves disease. Specimen: peripheral blood mononuclear cells (PBMCs), collected at new diagnosis, from a patient treated with antithyroid drugs. CDR3 sequence: CASGLVPRGREPQHF. CDR3 nucleotide sequence: TGTGCTAGTGGTTTGGTACCTAGGGGGCGGGAGCCCCAGCATTTT.